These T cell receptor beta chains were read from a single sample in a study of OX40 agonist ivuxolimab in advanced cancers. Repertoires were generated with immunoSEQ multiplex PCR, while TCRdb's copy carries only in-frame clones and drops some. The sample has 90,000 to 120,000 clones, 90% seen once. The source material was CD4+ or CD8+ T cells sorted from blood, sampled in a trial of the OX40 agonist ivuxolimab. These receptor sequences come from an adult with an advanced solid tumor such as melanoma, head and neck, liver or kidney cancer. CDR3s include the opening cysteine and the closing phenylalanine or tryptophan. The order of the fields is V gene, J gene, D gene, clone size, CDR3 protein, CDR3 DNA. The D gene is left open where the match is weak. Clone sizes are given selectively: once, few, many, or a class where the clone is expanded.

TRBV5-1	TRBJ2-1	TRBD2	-	CASARGGDSYNEQFF	TGCGCCTCAGCCCGGGGGGGAGATTCCTACAATGAGCAGTTCTTC
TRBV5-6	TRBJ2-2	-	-	CASSSGLFTGELFF	TGTGCCAGCAGCTCAGGACTGTTCACCGGGGAGCTGTTTTTT
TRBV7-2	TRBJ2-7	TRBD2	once	CASSSLPSGSSYEQYF	TGTGCCAGCAGCTCCCTACCAAGCGGGAGCTCCTACGAGCAGTACTTC
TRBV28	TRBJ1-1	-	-	CASSFYNRAFF	TGTGCCAGCAGTTTTTATAACCGGGCTTTCTTT
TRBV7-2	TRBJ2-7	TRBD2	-	CASSLRRGRESYEQYF	TGTGCCAGCAGCTTACGGCGCGGGAGGGAATCCTACGAGCAGTACTTC
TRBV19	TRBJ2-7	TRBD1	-	CASSMGQGPYEQYF	TGTGCCAGTAGTATGGGACAGGGACCCTACGAGCAGTACTTC
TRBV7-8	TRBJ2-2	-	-	CATRTLNTGELFF	TGTGCCACACGGACTCTTAACACCGGGGAGCTGTTTTTT
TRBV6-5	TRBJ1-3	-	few	CASTHRDGNTIYF	TGTGCCAGCACCCACCGGGACGGAAACACCATATATTTT
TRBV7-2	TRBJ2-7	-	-	CASSYRGDTPYEQYF	TGTGCCAGCAGTTACCGCGGGGACACCCCCTACGAGCAGTACTTC
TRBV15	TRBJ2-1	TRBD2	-	CATSRDSGVNNEQFF	TGTGCCACCAGCAGAGACAGCGGGGTTAACAATGAGCAGTTCTTC
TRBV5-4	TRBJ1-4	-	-	CASSLDIRGREKLFF	TGTGCCAGCAGCTTGGATATCCGTGGTCGGGAAAAACTGTTTTTT
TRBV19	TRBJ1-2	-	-	CASSIQIQDARGYTF	TGTGCCAGTAGTATTCAAATACAGGACGCGAGAGGCTACACCTTC
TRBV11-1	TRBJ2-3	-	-	CASSLQGFDTDTQYF	TGTGCCAGCAGCTTACAGGGGTTTGACACAGATACGCAGTATTTT
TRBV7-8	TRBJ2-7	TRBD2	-	CASSLATSGMTYEQYF	TGTGCCAGCAGCTTAGCCACTAGCGGGATGACGTACGAGCAGTACTTC
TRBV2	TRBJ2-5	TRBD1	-	CASSKTGVQETQYF	TGTGCCAGCAGTAAGACAGGGGTTCAAGAGACCCAGTACTTC
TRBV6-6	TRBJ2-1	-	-	CASRNDLASWFF	TGTGCCAGCAGGAATGACTTAGCCTCGTGGTTCTTC
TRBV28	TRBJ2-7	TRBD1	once	CASSFKTGGLLSYEQYF	TGTGCCAGCAGTTTCAAAACAGGGGGCCTTCTTTCCTACGAGCAGTACTTC
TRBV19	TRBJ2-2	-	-	CASSTPSKTWHNTGELFF	TGTGCCAGTAGTACCCCCTCCAAAACATGGCATAACACTGGGGAGCTGTTTTTT
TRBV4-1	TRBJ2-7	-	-	CASSQEYTRGGYEQYF	TGCGCCAGCAGCCAAGAGTATACACGCGGCGGCTACGAGCAGTACTTC
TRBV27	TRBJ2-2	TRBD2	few	CASTLLAGGGNTGELFF	TGTGCCAGCACCCTACTGGCGGGAGGAGGAAACACCGGGGAGCTGTTTTTT
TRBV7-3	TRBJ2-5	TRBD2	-	CASSAGLARETQYF	TGTGCCAGCAGCGCTGGACTAGCTCGGGAGACCCAGTACTTC
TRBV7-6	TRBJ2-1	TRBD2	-	CASSSILAGVSNEQFF	TGTGCCAGCAGCTCGATACTAGCGGGAGTCTCCAATGAGCAGTTCTTC
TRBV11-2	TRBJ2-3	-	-	CASTLGGVGGYTDTQYF	TGTGCCAGCACCTTGGGGGGTGTGGGAGGTTATACAGATACGCAGTATTTT
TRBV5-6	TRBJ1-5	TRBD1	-	CASSLLGRGANQPQHF	TGTGCCAGCAGCTTGCTTGGCAGGGGGGCAAATCAGCCCCAGCATTTT
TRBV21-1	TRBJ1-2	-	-	CASSSWGFWGYGYTF	TGTGCCAGCAGCTCTTGGGGCTTTTGGGGCTATGGCTACACCTTC
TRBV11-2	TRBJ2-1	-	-	CASSLVNEQFF	TGTGCCAGCAGCTTAGTTAATGAGCAGTTCTTC
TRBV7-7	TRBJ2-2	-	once	CASSYRNTGELFF	TGTGCCAGCAGCTACCGGAACACCGGGGAGCTGTTTTTT
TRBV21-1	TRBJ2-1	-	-	CASSKGNRGSCNEQFF	TGTGCCAGCAGCAAAGGGAACAGGGGTAGTTGCAATGAGCAGTTCTTC
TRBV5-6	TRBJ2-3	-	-	CASSLVTDTQYF	TGTGCCAGCAGCTTAGTAACAGATACGCAGTATTTT
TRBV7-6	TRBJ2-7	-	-	CASSPQGSDLYF	TGTGCCAGCAGCCCCCAGGGTAGCGACCTCTACTTC
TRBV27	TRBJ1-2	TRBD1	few	CASSLRTGDYGYTF	TGTGCCAGCAGTTTACGGACAGGGGACTATGGCTACACCTTC
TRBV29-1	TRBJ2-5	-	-	CSVEGTGREAETQYF	TGCAGCGTTGAAGGGACAGGGAGGGAGGCGGAGACCCAGTACTTC
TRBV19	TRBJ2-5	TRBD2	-	CASSFQAGVGETQYF	TGTGCCAGTAGTTTCCAAGCGGGAGTCGGAGAGACCCAGTACTTC
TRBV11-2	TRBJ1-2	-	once	CASSSLSFSAGVGYTF	TGTGCCAGCAGCTCCTTATCATTCTCCGCGGGAGTTGGCTACACCTTC
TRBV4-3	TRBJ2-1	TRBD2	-	CASSQALAAYNEQFF	TGCGCCAGCAGCCAAGCTCTAGCGGCCTACAATGAGCAGTTCTTC
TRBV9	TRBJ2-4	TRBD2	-	CASSREGTKNIQYF	TGTGCCAGCAGCCGGGAGGGGACCAAAAACATTCAGTACTTC
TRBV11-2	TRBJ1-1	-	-	CASSLEQRTEAFF	TGTGCCAGCAGCCTGGAACAGCGGACTGAAGCTTTCTTT
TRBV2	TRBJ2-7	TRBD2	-	CASNAASGAPYEQYF	TGTGCCAGCAACGCCGCTAGCGGAGCTCCCTACGAGCAGTACTTC
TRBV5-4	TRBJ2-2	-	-	CASRSLNTGELFF	TGTGCCAGCAGATCTCTCAACACCGGGGAGCTGTTTTTT